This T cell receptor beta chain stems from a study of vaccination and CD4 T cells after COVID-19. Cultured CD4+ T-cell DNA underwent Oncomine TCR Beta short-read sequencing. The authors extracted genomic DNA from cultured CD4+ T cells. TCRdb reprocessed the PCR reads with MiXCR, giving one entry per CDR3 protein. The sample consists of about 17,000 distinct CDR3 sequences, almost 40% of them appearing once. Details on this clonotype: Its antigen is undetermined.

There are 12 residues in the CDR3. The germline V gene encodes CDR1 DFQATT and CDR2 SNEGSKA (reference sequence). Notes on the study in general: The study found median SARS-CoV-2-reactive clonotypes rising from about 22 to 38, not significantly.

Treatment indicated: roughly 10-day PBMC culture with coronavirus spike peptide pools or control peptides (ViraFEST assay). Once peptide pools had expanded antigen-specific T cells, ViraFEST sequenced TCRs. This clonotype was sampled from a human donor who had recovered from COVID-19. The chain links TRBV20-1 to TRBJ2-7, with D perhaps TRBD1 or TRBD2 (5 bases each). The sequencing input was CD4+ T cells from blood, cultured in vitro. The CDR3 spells CTKPGPPYEQYF. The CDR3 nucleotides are TGCACTAAACCGGGACCCCCTTACGAGCAGTACTTC.